This T cell receptor beta chain was identified during a study of blood T cell repertoires in COVID-19. Study background: Samples came from the United States, Italy and Spain, spanning acute and convalescent COVID-19. The analysed material was cDNA or gDNA that came from T cells, B-cell-depleted T cells, or PBMCs.

In germline, CDR1 is MNHEY, CDR2 SVGAGI. This CDR3 has 13 residues. The V gene lost 7 bases and the J gene lost 6 bases, with 14 bases spanning the gap. Under the authors' procedure: Scientists estimated how many nucleated cells there were by amplifying reference gene primers. The protocol was immunoSEQ multiplex PCR, while the TCRdb copy is restricted to in-frame clones and leaves out a portion. That table furnishes V, J and clone size, whereas the DNA furnished D and trimming. Of about 280,000 clones listed, about 89% are singletons. Sequenced input: peripheral blood. This sequence joins TRBV6-5 and TRBJ2-3; D is possibly TRBD2 (5 bases). The origin of this receptor is a man aged 40-49 years with acute or convalescent COVID-19. CDR3 in amino acids: CASTPPGGDTQYF. CDR3 nucleotide sequence: TGTGCCAGCACTCCCCCGGGCGGGGATACGCAGTATTTT.